This T cell receptor (beta chain) was obtained from a study of OX40 agonist ivuxolimab in advanced cancers. In the study overall: Enrollees could have had prior anti-PD-1, anti-PD-L1 or anti-CTLA-4 therapy, which approximately 40% had received. Partial responses were achieved by three patients, one with hepatocellular carcinoma and two with cutaneous melanoma. The study, taken as a whole, reports: Among patients with partial responses at 0.1-3.0 mg/kg, clonal expansion was among the lowest. At 0.1 to 3.0 mg/kg, clonal expansion of CD4+ and CD8+ blood T cells had occurred by week 6.

A note on this clone: Its antigen is undetermined.

Assay: immunoSEQ multiplex PCR; the TCRdb copy retains only in-frame clones and omits some. The sample holds 70,000 or so clones; about nine tenths are singletons and the top ten take 13% to 15%. The CDR3 sequence is 15 residues long. The germline CDR1 and CDR2 sequences are SGHDT and YYEEEE. V was clipped by 4 bases and J by 4 bases, with 15 bases between them. This chain uses TRBV5-6 with TRBJ2-1, with D perhaps matching TRBD2 (6 bases). Here the sequenced sample was CD4+ or CD8+ T cells sorted from blood, taken in a trial of the OX40 agonist ivuxolimab. This TCR derives from an adult with an advanced solid tumor such as melanoma, head and neck, liver or kidney cancer. The CDR3, as DNA: TGTGCCAGCAGCCCGATAACCGGGAGATACAATGAGCAGTTCTTC. It is translated as CASSPITGRYNEQFF.